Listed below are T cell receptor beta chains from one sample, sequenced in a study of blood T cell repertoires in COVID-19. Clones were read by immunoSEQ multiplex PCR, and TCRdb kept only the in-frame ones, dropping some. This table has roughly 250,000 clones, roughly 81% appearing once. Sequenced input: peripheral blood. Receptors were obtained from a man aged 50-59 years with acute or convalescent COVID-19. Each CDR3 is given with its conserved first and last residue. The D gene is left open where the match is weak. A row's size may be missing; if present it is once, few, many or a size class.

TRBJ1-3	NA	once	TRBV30	CAWSGVYSGNTIYF	TGTGCCTGGTCCGGGGTTTACTCTGGAAACACCATATATTTT
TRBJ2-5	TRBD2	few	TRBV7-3	CASSLRREEQETQYF	TGTGCCAGCAGTTTAAGGCGGGAGGAGCAAGAGACCCAGTACTTC
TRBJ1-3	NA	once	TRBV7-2	CASSLGLGARTIYF	TGTGCCAGCAGCTTAGGACTTGGGGCAAGGACCATATATTTT
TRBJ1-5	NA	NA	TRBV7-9	CASSPDGQYQPQHF	TGTGCCAGCAGCCCGGACGGACAGTATCAGCCCCAGCATTTT
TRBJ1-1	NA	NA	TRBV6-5	CASSYSSRGANTEAFF	TGTGCCAGCAGTTACTCGAGTCGGGGGGCGAACACTGAAGCTTTCTTT
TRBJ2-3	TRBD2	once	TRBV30	CAWAQGHSGSTDTQYF	TGTGCCTGGGCCCAAGGTCATAGCGGGAGCACAGATACGCAGTATTTT
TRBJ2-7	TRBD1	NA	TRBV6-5	CASTEGQVGSYEQYF	TGTGCCAGCACCGAGGGACAGGTTGGGTCCTACGAGCAGTACTTC
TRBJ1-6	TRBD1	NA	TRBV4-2	CASSQEIGTGGSPLHF	TGTGCCAGCAGCCAAGAGATTGGGACAGGGGGATCACCCCTCCACTTT
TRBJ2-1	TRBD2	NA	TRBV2	CASSEVLSGASYNEQFF	TGTGCCAGCAGCGAAGTACTGAGCGGGGCTTCCTACAATGAGCAGTTCTTC
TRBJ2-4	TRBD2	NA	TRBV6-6	CASSYDVGTSGNIQYF	TGTGCCAGCAGTTACGATGTAGGGACTAGCGGAAACATTCAGTACTTC
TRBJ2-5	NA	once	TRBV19	CASSTRAETQYF	TGTGCCAGTAGTACGCGGGCCGAGACCCAGTACTTC
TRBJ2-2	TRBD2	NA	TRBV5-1	CASSIGTNLGELFF	TGCGCCAGCAGCATCGGGACTAATCTCGGGGAGCTGTTTTTT
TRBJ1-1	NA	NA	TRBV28	CASSRGGTEAFF	TGTGCCAGCTCCCGAGGGGGCACTGAAGCTTTCTTT
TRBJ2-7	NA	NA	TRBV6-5	CASSRGYEQYF	TGTGCCAGCAGCAGGGGCTACGAGCAGTACTTC
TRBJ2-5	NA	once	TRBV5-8	CASSPGGIRETQYF	TGTGCCAGCAGCCCCGGTGGCATCAGGGAGACCCAGTACTTC
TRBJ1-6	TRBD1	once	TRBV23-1	CASPSRDRALSHF	TGCGCCAGCCCCTCCCGGGACAGGGCCCTATCGCACTTT
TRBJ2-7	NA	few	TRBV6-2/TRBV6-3	CASSYYYEQYF	TGTGCCAGCAGTTATTACTACGAGCAGTACTTC
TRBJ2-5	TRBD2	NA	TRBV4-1	CASSHPGLAGGPGKETQYF	TGCGCCAGCAGCCACCCGGGACTAGCGGGAGGGCCGGGGAAAGAGACCCAGTACTTC
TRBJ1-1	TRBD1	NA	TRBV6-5	CASSYGTGWNTEAFF	TGTGCCAGCAGCTATGGGACAGGGTGGAACACTGAAGCTTTCTTT
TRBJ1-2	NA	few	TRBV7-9	CASSLVSGGFYGYTF	TGTGCCAGCAGCTTAGTTTCAGGCGGGTTCTATGGCTACACCTTC
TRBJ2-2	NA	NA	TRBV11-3	CASTRGQNTGELFF	TGTGCCAGCACCCGGGGACAAAACACCGGGGAGCTGTTTTTT
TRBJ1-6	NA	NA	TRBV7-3	CASSLQGSDSPLHF	TGTGCCAGCAGCTTACAGGGGTCGGATTCACCCCTCCACTTT
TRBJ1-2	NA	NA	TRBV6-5	CASSSLGVNYGYTF	TGTGCCAGCAGTTCCTTAGGGGTAAACTATGGCTACACCTTC
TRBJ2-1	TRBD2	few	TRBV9	CASSVGASGRSRSSYNEQFF	TGTGCCAGCAGCGTAGGGGCTAGCGGGAGGAGTAGAAGCTCCTACAATGAGCAGTTCTTC
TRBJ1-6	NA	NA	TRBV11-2	CASTHLNSPLHF	TGTGCCAGCACCCATCTAAATTCACCCCTCCACTTT
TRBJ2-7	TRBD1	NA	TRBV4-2	CASSQADTNRGYEQYF	TGTGCCAGCAGCCAAGCCGACACAAACAGGGGCTACGAGCAGTACTTC
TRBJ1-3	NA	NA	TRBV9	CASSPRSDRGNTIYF	TGTGCCAGCAGCCCCAGGTCGGACAGAGGAAACACCATATATTTT
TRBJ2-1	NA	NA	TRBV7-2	CASSLLGEDNEQFF	TGTGCCAGCAGCCTCCTGGGTGAGGACAATGAGCAGTTCTTC